One and the same sample provided the 19 T cell receptor beta chains below, sequenced in a study of cytomegalovirus exposure and HLA in healthy donors. Vbeta (60) and Jbeta (13) primers were used in the PCR. Repertoires were generated with immunoSEQ multiplex PCR, while TCRdb's copy carries only in-frame clones and drops some. The sample lists about 140,000 clones, around 73% occurring once. Material: PBMCs. These receptors were taken from a human donor in good health.

This chain connects TRBV11-3 to TRBJ2-1, with TRBD2 matching over 9 bases. The CDR3 is made up of 13 amino acids. CDR1 is SGHNT and CDR2 is YENEEA in the germline V gene. V was pared by 8 bases and J by 9 bases, with 8 bases of the junction left unmatched. The CDR3 DNA reads as TGTGCCAGCGGATCCTTAGCGGGAGTTGAGCAGTTCTTC. It encodes CASGSLAGVEQFF. Filled out from reference TRBV11-3 and TRBJ2-1, the complete variable domain reads EAGVVQSPRYKIIEKKQPVAFWCNPISGHNTLYWYLQNLGQGPELLIRYENEEAVDDSQLPKDRFSAERLKGVDSTLKIQPAELGDSAVYLCASGSLAGVEQFFGPGTRLTVL.

CDR3 DNA: TGTGCCAGCAGCTACATAGGGGTGAACACTGAAGCTTTCTTT. This gives the protein CASSYIGVNTEAFF. This rearrangement joins TRBV5-6 to TRBJ1-1; tentatively, D is TRBD1 (5 bases). Germline-derived CDR1 and CDR2 are SGHDT and YYEEEE. The CDR3 runs 14 residues. V was clipped by 3 bases and J by 0 bases, with 9 bases between them.

This clone occurred once. V usage is TRBV11-3 and J usage is TRBJ2-3; D ambiguous. Germline V gene lookup returns CDR1 SGHNT and CDR2 YENEEA. There are 13 residues in the CDR3. Deletions cut 2 bases from V and 2 bases from J, with 5 bases between. This CDR3 is CASSLHPTDTQYF. CDR3 sequence (DNA): TGTGCCAGCAGCTTACATCCCACAGATACGCAGTATTTT.

This clone occurred a few times. The chain joins TRBV11-3 to TRBJ2-1, with TRBD2 identical over 8 bases. The germline gives CDR1 SGHNT, CDR2 YENEEA. The CDR3 totals 17 residues. Trimming took 8 bases from V and 0 from J; bases not matched to a gene: 12. CDR3 in amino acids: CASSGGAWGSSYNEQFF. DNA for the CDR3: TGTGCCAGCTCCGGGGGGGCGTGGGGGAGCTCCTACAATGAGCAGTTCTTC.

Notes on this clone: Compared with germline, one end of the junction differs, possibly owing to a read error. The V call is TRBV7-9, the J call TRBJ2-1; TRBD2 agrees at 7 bases. Germline V gene lookup returns CDR1 SEHNR and CDR2 FQNEAQ (reference sequence). The CDR3 spans 15 residues. The CDR3 region has the DNA TGTTCCAGCAGCTTTGAGACTAGCTATTATACTGAGCAGTTCTTC. Encoded protein: CSSSFETSYYTEQFF.

V and J are TRBV25-1 and TRBJ2-1; 13 bases map to TRBD2. V lost 5 bases and J lost 8; bases outside the gene matches: 12. Germline values: CDR1 MGHDK, CDR2 SYGVNS. The CDR3 is 17 amino acids. The CDR3 protein is CASSTRTSGRRWDEQFF. For the CDR3, the DNA is TGTGCCAGCAGTACCCGGACTAGCGGGAGAAGATGGGATGAGCAGTTCTTC.

The chain has TRBV7-9 and TRBJ1-2; TRBD1 aligns across 10 bases. Unmatched junction bases numbered 8, after V lost 5 bases and J lost 2 bases. The CDR3 is 16 amino acids. Germline V lookup: CDR1 SEHNR, CDR2 FQNEAQ (reference sequence). For the CDR3, the DNA is TGTGCCAGCAGCCGACAGGGGGCTGTGTTGAACTATGGCTACACCTTC. Its translation: CASSRQGAVLNYGYTF.

Concerning this clone itself: This sample includes further DNA sequences coding for the same CDR3. The chain is built from TRBV6-5 and TRBJ2-5; weak D call: TRBD2 (6 bases). From germline, CDR1 is MNHEY and CDR2 SVGAGI. V lost 3 bases and J lost 5, with 10 bases in between. The CDR3 length is 13 residues. CDR3 in DNA: TGTGCCAGCAGTTATGGGGGGAGTGAGACCCAGTACTTC. The encoded protein is CASSYGGSETQYF.

The genes are TRBV7-9 and TRBJ2-7; 10 bases are a match to TRBD1. V trimming: 5 bases; J trimming: 3 bases; junction bases outside the gene matches: 4. Germline CDR1 SEHNR, CDR2 FQNEAQ (reference sequence). The CDR3 loop spans 14 amino acids. The CDR3, as DNA: TGTGCCAGCAGCGTGGGACAGGGGTACTACGAGCAGTACTTC. Amino acid sequence: CASSVGQGYYEQYF.

This clone was observed a handful of times. The rearrangement joins TRBV7-8 to TRBJ2-1; 9 nucleotides match TRBD2. The germline V gene encodes CDR1 SGHVS and CDR2 FQNEAQ. This CDR3 spans 16 amino acids. The ends lost 5 bases at V and 4 bases at J; junction bases unmatched: 9. CDR3 sequence: CASSPPSGGKYNEQFF. CDR3 nucleotide sequence: TGTGCCAGCAGCCCACCCAGCGGGGGGAAATACAATGAGCAGTTCTTC.

The chain joins TRBV4-1 to TRBJ2-5; 7 bases align to TRBD1. Germline CDR1 MGHRA, CDR2 YSYEKL. The CDR3 loop spans 15 amino acids. The V and J ends lost 2 bases and 3 bases, in that order; junction bases with no gene match: 6. The CDR3 DNA sequence: TGCGCCAGCAGCCAACCGCAGGGGACAGAAGAGACCCAGTACTTC. This encodes CASSQPQGTEETQYF.

The V and J genes are TRBV19 and TRBJ1-1; 7 bases are shared with TRBD1. Trimming took 4 bases from V and 4 from J; bases not matched to a gene: 6. This CDR3 contains 14 residues. In germline, CDR1 is LNHDA, CDR2 SQIVND (reference sequence). CDR3 sequence: CASSTATGVTEAFF. CDR3 nucleotide sequence: TGTGCCAGTAGTACCGCAACAGGGGTCACTGAAGCTTTCTTT.

The V and J genes are TRBV5-1 and TRBJ1-1; D perhaps matches TRBD1 (6 bases). The CDR3 runs 13 residues. Deletions cut 3 bases from V and 2 bases from J, with 8 bases between. In germline, CDR1 is SGHRS, CDR2 YFSETQ. The CDR3 here is CASSWTVNTEAFF. Written as DNA, the CDR3 is TGCGCCAGCAGCTGGACAGTTAACACTGAAGCTTTCTTT.

The chain couples TRBV19 to TRBJ2-2; 9 nucleotides align to TRBD2. Trimming cost V 3 bases and J 6 bases; bases outside gene matches: 11. CDR3 length equals 17 residues. Germline lookup yields CDR1 LNHDA and CDR2 SQIVND (reference sequence). The CDR3 DNA sequence: TGTGCCAGTAGTATGGGACTAGCTGAGGTTGGGTCCGGGGAGCTGTTTTTT. The encoded protein is CASSMGLAEVGSGELFF.

V and J are TRBV5-1 and TRBJ2-1; 7 bases align to TRBD2. The CDR3 consists of 16 residues. V gave up 5 bases and J gave up 7 bases; unmatched junction bases: 15. Germline-derived CDR1 and CDR2 are SGHRS and YFSETQ. CDR3 nucleotides: TGCGCCAGCAGAGCGGTGTGGGGAGGGCCCGGAAATGAGCAGTTCTTC. This codes for CASRAVWGGPGNEQFF.

The J gene is TRBJ2-7, the V gene TRBV5-4; TRBD1 aligns across 9 bases. There are 14 residues in the CDR3. After removal of 4 bases from V and 6 bases from J, the junction contained 8 bases not matched to a gene. CDR1 is SGHNT and CDR2 is YYREEE in the germline V gene (reference sequence). The CDR3 bases are TGTGCCAGCAGCCCGGACAGGGGAGGGGGCGAGCAGTACTTC. Translated, it gives CASSPDRGGGEQYF.

This clone was seen only a few times. The chain links TRBV6-5 to TRBJ1-2; TRBD1 matches 9 bases. In germline, CDR1 is MNHEY, CDR2 SVGAGI. This CDR3 has 13 amino acids. J gave up 8 bases and V 6 bases, and 7 bases lay outside the gene matches. The chain's CDR3 is CASRNTGGWGYTF. The CDR3 bases are TGTGCCAGCAGGAACACAGGGGGCTGGGGCTACACCTTC.

Points on this clone: The same CDR3 is also encoded by other DNA sequences in this sample. CDR3 region: CASSVGLAGDYEQYF. For the CDR3, the DNA is TGTGCCAGCAGCGTAGGACTAGCGGGGGACTACGAGCAGTACTTC. The chain uses TRBV9 and TRBJ2-7; the match to TRBD2 covers 12 bases. The CDR3 consists of 15 residues. Trimming removed 0 bases from V and 3 bases from J; junction bases left unmatched: 1. Germline V gene sequence: CDR1 SGDLS, CDR2 YYNGEE.

This clone was seen a single time. This chain joins TRBV4-2 and TRBJ2-7; D may be TRBD1 (6 bases). V gave up 1 base and J gave up 5 bases, with 15 bases separating them. This CDR3 has 15 amino acids. Germline V gene sequence: CDR1 LGHNA, CDR2 YNFKEQ. The CDR3 DNA sequence: TGTGCCAGCAGCCAAGGCCTTCAGGGGAGCAACGAGCAGTACTTC. Encoded protein: CASSQGLQGSNEQYF.